Detailed here is one T cell receptor (beta chain). The germline gives CDR1 LGHNT, CDR2 FRNRAP. V lost 2 bases, J lost 2 bases, and 13 bases lay in between. The CDR3 has 15 residues. This entry belongs to a study of cytomegalovirus exposure and HLA in healthy donors. The donors formed part of the approximately 120-subject validation cohort, distinct from the approximately 640-subject first cohort. Using immunoSEQ multiplex PCR, the repertoire was profiled, and TCRdb retains in-frame clones only, with some absent. Of some 230,000 clones listed, 75% to 95% are singletons. Sequencing input: PBMCs. The origin of this receptor is a woman aged 18-29 years in good health and CMV-seronegative. V gene TRBV12-5 combines with J gene TRBJ2-7; D might be TRBD2 (5 bases). Here the CDR3 DNA reads TGTGCTAGTGGTTTGTTCCGGGGTCGAGCCTACGAGCAGTACTTC. This translates into CASGLFRGRAYEQYF. Full variable domain (remainder filled in from reference TRBV12-5 and TRBJ2-7): DARVTQTPRHKVTEMGQEVTMRCQPILGHNTVFWYRQTMMQGLELLAYFRNRAPLDDSGMPKDRFSAEMPDATLATLKIQPSEPRDSAVYFCASGLFRGRAYEQYFGPGTRLTVT.